This T cell receptor (beta chain) is from a study of cytomegalovirus exposure and HLA in healthy donors. Study-wide results and caveats: Later on, an analysis found that several of the most significant clusters appeared to be linked to common viral pathogens, which included parvovirus B19.

The germline V gene encodes CDR1 SGHRS and CDR2 YFSETQ. The CDR3 is made up of 15 amino acids. V dropped 0 bases and J dropped 1 base, with 5 bases sitting between them. Only a few counts were recorded for this clone. The antigen remains unidentified. PCR employed 60 Vbeta and 13 Jbeta primers. The repertoire was sequenced with immunoSEQ multiplex PCR; TCRdb's copy has only in-frame clones and lacks some. The table records 100,000 to 130,000 clones, about 74% of them present only once. The sequence came from a woman aged 40 to 55 in good health and CMV-seropositive. The specimen sequenced was PBMCs. This sequence joins TRBV5-1 and TRBJ2-6; D not certain. The CDR3 region has the DNA TGCGCCAGCAGCTTGGACGGTTCTGGGGCCAACGTCCTGACTTTC. The encoded protein is CASSLDGSGANVLTF.